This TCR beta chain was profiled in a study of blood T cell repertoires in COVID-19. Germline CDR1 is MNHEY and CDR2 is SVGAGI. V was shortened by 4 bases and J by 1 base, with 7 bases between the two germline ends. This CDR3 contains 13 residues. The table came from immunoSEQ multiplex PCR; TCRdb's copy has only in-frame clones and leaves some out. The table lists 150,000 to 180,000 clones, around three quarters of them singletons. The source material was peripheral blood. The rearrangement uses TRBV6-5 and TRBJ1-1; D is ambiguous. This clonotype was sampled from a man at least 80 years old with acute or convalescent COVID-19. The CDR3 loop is CASSFGWNTEAFF. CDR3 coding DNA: TGTGCCAGCAGTTTCGGGTGGAACACTGAAGCTTTCTTT.